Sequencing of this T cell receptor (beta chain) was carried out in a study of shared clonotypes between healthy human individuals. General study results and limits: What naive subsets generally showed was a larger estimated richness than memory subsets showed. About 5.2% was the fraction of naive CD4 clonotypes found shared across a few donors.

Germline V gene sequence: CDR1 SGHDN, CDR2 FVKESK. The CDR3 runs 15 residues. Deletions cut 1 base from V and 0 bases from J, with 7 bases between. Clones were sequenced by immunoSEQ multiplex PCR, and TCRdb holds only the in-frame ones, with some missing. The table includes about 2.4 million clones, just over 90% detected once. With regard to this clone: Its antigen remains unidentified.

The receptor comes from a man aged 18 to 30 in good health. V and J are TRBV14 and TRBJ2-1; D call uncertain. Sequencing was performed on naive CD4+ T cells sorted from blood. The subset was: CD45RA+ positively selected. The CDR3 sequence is CASSQGVSSYNEQFF. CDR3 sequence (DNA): TGTGCCAGCAGCCAAGGGGTCAGCTCCTACAATGAGCAGTTCTTC.